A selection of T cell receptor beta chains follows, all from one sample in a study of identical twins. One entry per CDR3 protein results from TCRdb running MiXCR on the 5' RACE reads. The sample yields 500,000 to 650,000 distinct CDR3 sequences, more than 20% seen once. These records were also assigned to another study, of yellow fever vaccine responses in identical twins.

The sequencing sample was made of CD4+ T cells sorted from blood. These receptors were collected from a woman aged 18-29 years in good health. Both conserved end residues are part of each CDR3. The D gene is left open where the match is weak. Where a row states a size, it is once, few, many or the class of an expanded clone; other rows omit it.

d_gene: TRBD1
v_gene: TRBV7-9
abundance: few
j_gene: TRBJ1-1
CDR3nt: TGTGCCAGCAGCCCACCGGGACAGGAGGGACCGAACACTGAAGCTTTCTTT
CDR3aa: CASSPPGQEGPNTEAFF

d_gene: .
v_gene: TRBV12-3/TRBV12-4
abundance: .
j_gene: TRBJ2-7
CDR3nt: TGTGCCAGCAGTGGGGGGCCCTACGAGCAGTACTTC
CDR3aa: CASSGGPYEQYF

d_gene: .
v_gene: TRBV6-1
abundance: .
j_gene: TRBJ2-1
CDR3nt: TGTGCCAGCAGGCGCACCGCATACTCCTACAATGAGCAGTTCTTC
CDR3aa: CASRRTAYSYNEQFF

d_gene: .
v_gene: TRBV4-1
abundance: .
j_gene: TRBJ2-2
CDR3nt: TGCGCCAGCAGCCGGCCTGGTGGTAACGGGGAGCTGTTTTTT
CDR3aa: CASSRPGGNGELFF

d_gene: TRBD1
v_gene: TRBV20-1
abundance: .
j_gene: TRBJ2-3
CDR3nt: TGCAGTGCTAGAACGAACAGGGGGCGTCGGTTGGATACGCAGTATTTT
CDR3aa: CSARTNRGRRLDTQYF

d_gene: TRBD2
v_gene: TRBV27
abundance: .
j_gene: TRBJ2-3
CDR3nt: TGTGCCAGCAGTTCGGGCCTAGCGGGTGCAGATACGCAGTATTTT
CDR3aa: CASSSGLAGADTQYF

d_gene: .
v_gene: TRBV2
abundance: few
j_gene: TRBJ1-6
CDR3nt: TGTGCCAGCAGGGAAGGGGAGAATTCACCCCTCCACTTT
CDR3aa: CASREGENSPLHF

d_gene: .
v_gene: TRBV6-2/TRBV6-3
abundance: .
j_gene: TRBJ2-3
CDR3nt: TGTGCCAGCAGTTACGGCGGACCTCTTACCACAGATACGCAGTATTTT
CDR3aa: CASSYGGPLTTDTQYF

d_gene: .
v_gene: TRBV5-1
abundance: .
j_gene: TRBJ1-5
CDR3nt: TGCGCCAGCAGCCCAGGCGGGGCGGGGTTGAGCAATCAGCCCCAGCATTTT
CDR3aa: CASSPGGAGLSNQPQHF

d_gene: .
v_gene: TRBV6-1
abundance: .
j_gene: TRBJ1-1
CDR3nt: TGTGCCAGCAGTCGACAACACGACACTGAAGCTTTCTTT
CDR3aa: CASSRQHDTEAFF

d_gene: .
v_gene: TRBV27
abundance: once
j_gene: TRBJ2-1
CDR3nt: TGTGCCAGCAGTTTGAATTTTAGGAAATCCTACCATGAGCAGTTCTTC
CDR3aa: CASSLNFRKSYHEQFF

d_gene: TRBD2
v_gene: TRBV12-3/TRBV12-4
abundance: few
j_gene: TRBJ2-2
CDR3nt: TGTGCCAGCACCAGGACTAGCGATACCGGGGAGCTGTTTTTT
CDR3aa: CASTRTSDTGELFF

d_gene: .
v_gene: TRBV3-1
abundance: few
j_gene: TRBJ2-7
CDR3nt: TGTGCCAGCAGCAGAGTAGCGGAGGGCTCCTACGAGCAGTACTTC
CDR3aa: CASSRVAEGSYEQYF

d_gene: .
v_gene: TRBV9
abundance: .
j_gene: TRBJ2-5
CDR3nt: TGTGCCAGCAGCCGCCTCATCGGGGAGACCCAGTACTTC
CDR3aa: CASSRLIGETQYF

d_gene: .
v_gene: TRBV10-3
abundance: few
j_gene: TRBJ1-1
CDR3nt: TGTGCCACCCGGCTGGGGGGCGGGAGCACTGAAGCTTTCTTT
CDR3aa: CATRLGGGSTEAFF

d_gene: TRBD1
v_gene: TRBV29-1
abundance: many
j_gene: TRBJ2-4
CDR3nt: TGCAGCGTCGTAGACAGGGATGAGACCAAAAACATTCAGTACTTC
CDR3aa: CSVVDRDETKNIQYF

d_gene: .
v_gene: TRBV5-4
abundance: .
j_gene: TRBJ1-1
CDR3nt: TGTGCCAGCAGCTGGGGGCAGGGGTTGAACACTGAAGCTTTCTTT
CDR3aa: CASSWGQGLNTEAFF

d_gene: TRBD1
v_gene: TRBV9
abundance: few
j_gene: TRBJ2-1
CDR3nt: TGTGCCAGCAGCGCTCGCACCCTGACAGGGATCAATGAGCAGTTCTTC
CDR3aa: CASSARTLTGINEQFF

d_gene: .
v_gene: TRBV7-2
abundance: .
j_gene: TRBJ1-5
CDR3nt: TGTGCCAGCAGCTTAACCTGGGGCAATCAGCCCCAGCATTTT
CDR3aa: CASSLTWGNQPQHF

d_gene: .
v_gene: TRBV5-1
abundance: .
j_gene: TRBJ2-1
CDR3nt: TGCGCCAGCAGCTTGATGGCATTCAATGAGCAGTTCTTC
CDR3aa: CASSLMAFNEQFF

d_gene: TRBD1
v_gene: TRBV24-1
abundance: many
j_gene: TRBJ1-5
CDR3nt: TGTGCCACCAGTGATCCGACAGGGAGAGGGCCCCAGCATTTT
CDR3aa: CATSDPTGRGPQHF

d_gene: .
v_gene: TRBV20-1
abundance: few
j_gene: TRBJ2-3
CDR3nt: TGCAGTGCCATACTTTTTACCTCAAAAAGCACAGATACGCAGTATTTT
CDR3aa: CSAILFTSKSTDTQYF

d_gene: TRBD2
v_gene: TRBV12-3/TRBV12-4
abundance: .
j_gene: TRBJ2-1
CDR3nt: TGTGCCAGCAGACCCGGGGGGAGGGAAAACAATGAGCAGTTCTTC
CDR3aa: CASRPGGRENNEQFF

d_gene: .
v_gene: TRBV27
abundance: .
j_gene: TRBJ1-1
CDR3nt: TGTGCCAGCAGTTTATCCACAGTGTCCCTTTCCGGCACTGAAGCTTTCTTT
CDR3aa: CASSLSTVSLSGTEAFF

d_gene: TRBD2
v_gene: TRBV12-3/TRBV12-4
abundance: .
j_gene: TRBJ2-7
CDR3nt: TGTGCCAGCAGTTTCGCCGGGGGGGGACCCCGGGAGCAGTACTTC
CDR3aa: CASSFAGGGPREQYF

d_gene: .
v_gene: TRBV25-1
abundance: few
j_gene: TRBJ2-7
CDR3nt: TGTGCCAGCAGTGATCCATTAGGCCACGAGCAGTACTTC
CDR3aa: CASSDPLGHEQYF

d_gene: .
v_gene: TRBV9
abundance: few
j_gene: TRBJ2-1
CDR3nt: TGTGCCAGCAGCGTCGGACTAACGAGCTCCTACAATGAGCAGTTCTTC
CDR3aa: CASSVGLTSSYNEQFF

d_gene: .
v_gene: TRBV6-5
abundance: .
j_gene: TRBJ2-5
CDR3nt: TGTGCCAGCAGTTACTCCCAGACTGCTTCACAAGAGACCCAGTACTTC
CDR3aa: CASSYSQTASQETQYF

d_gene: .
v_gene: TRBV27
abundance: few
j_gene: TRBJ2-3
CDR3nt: TGTGCCAGCAGTTTGATGGCCGCAGCCACAGATACGCAGTATTTT
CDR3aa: CASSLMAAATDTQYF

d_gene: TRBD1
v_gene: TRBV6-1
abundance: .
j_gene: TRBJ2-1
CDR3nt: TGTGCCTCCCGCCCGTCGACAGGGGCGGCCAATGAGCAGTTCTTC
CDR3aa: CASRPSTGAANEQFF

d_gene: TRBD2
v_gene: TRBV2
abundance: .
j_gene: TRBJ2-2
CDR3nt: TGTGCCAGCAGTGGGACTAGAGGAGGCACCGGGGAGCTGTTTTTT
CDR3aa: CASSGTRGGTGELFF

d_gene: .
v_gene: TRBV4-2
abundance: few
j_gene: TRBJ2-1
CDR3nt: TGTGCCAGCAGCCAAGGAGCCCGCACAACCTACAATGAGCAGTTCTTC
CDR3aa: CASSQGARTTYNEQFF

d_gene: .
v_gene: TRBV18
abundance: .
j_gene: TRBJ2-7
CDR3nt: TGTGCCAGCTCACCTCGCCGTGGAGAACCCTACGAGCAGTACTTC
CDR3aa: CASSPRRGEPYEQYF

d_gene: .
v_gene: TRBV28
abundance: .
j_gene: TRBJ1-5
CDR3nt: TGTGCCAGCACCGAAGGGGGGGCCGGTCAGCCCCAGCATTTT
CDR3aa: CASTEGGAGQPQHF

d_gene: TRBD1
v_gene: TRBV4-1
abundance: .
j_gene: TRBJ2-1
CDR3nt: TGCGCCAGCAGCCAGCCCCGGACAGGGGGGAATGAGCAGTTCTTC
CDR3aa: CASSQPRTGGNEQFF

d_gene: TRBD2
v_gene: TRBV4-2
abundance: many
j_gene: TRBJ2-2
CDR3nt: TGTGCCAGCAGCCATACTAGCGGGGAGGCGAACACCGGGGAGCTGTTTTTT
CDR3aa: CASSHTSGEANTGELFF

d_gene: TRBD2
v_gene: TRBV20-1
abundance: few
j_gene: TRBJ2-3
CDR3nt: TGCAGTGCTAGTCTGGCGGGAGTAGAAGATACGCAGTATTTT
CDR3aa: CSASLAGVEDTQYF

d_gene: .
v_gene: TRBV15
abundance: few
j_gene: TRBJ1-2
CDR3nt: TGTGCCACCAGCAGAGATAAAGGGCCAGGGAGGAACTATGGCTACACCTTC
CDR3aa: CATSRDKGPGRNYGYTF

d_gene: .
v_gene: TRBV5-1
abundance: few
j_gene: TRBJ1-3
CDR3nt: TGCGCCAGCAGCTACTCGACAGCCAGCTCTGGAAACACCATATATTTT
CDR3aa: CASSYSTASSGNTIYF

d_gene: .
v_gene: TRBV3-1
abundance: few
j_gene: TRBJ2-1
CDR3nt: TGTGCCAGCAGCCCAAGGGGGGTGGGATACAATGAGCAGTTCTTC
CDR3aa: CASSPRGVGYNEQFF

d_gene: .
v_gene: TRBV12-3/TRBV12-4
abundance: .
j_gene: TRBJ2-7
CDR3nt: TGTGCCAGCACCATCAGGGGTCTCAACGAGCAGTACTTC
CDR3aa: CASTIRGLNEQYF

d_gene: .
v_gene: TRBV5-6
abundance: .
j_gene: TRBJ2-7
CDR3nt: TGTGCCAGCAGCTTGGGCTTAGGGGTCCCCTACGAGCAGTACTTC
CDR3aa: CASSLGLGVPYEQYF

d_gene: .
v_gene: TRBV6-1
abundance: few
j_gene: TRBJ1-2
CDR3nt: TGTGCCAGCAGTGAAGGTACAGGAAACTATGGCTACACCTTC
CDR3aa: CASSEGTGNYGYTF

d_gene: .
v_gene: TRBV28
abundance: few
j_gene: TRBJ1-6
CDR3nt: TGTGCCAGCAGGCTCGCCAAGGGGGGATCAAATTCACCCCTCCACTTT
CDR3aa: CASRLAKGGSNSPLHF

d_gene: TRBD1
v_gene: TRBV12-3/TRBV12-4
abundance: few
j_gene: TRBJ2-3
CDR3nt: TGTGCCAGCAGCCCACAGGGGATTCGCACAGATACGCAGTATTTT
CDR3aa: CASSPQGIRTDTQYF

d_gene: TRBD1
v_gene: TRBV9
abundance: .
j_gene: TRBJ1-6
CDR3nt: TGTGCCAGCAGCGTAGAGACAGGGGTTGGTTCACCCCTCCACTTT
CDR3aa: CASSVETGVGSPLHF

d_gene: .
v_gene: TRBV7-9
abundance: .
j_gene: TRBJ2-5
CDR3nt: TGTGCCAGCAGCCGCCGGGCGGGCCAAGAGACCCAGTACTTC
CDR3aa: CASSRRAGQETQYF

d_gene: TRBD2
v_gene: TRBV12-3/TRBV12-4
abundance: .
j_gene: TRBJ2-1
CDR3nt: TGTGCCAGCAGTTTCTCGGCTAGCGGGGGATACAATGAGCAGTTCTTC
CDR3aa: CASSFSASGGYNEQFF

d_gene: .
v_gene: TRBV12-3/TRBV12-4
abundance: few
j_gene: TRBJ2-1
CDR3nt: TGTGCCAGCAGTAAACGGGACATTGGTAGTCGTGAGCAGTTCTTC
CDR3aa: CASSKRDIGSREQFF

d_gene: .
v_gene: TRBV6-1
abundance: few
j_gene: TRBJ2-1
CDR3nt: TGTGCCAGCGGTAACTGGAACAATGAGCAGTTCTTC
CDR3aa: CASGNWNNEQFF

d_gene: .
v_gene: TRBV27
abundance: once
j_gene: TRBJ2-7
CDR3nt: TGTGCCAGCAGTCCCAGTATTCCCCACTACGAGCAGTACTTC
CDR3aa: CASSPSIPHYEQYF

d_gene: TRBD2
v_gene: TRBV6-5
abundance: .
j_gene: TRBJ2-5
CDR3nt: TGTGCCAGCCGATACCGGGGGGGCTCCCCTGAGACCCAGTACTTC
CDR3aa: CASRYRGGSPETQYF

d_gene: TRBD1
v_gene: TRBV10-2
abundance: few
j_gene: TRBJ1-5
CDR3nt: TGCGCCACCGGGACAGGGGGCATCAATCAGCCCCAGCATTTT
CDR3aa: CATGTGGINQPQHF

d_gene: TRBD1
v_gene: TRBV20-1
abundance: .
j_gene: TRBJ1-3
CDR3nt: TGCAGTGCTGCACAGGGGATTGGAAACACCATATATTTT
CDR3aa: CSAAQGIGNTIYF